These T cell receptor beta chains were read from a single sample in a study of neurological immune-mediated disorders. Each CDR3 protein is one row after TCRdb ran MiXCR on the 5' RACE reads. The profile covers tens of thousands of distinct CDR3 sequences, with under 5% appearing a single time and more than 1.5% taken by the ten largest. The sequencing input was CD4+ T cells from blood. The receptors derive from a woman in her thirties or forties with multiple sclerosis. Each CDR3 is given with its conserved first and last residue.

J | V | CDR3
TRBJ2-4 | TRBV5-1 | CASSPGSLGTEGNIQYF
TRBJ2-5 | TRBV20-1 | CSARDFQGRETQYF
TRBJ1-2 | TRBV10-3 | CAIRRDRGYTF
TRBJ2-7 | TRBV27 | CASSFGQASYEQYF
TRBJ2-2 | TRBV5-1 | CASSLAPGSNTGELFF
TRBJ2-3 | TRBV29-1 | CSVVRGADTQYF
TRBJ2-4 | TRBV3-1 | CASRSEGWAKNIQYF
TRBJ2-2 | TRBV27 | CASSMEGANTGELFF
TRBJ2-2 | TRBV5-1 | CASSLTGRGRELFF
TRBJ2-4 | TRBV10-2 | CASSERAGYRYIQYF
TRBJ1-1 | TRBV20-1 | CSASAGASPEAFF
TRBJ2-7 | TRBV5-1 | CASSLGGADEQYF
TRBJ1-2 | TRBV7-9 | CASSLADQHTF
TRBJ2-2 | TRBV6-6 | CASSYSVSVGGWGTGELFF
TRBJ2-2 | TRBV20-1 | CSVTSPRTGELFF
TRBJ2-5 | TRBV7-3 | CASSRTGLWETQYF
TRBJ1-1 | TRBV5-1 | CASSLDTGRTEAFF
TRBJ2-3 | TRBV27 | CASSSIGGGGTDTQYF
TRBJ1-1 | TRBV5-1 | CASSSTGQSNTEAFF
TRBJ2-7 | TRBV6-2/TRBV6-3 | CASSSMWTPSYEQYF
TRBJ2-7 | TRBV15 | CATSRDRGVREQYF
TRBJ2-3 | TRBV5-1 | CASGGGNTDTQYF
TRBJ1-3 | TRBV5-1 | CASSLVSSGPGNTIYF
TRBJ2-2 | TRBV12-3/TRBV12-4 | CASSPLTSGELFF
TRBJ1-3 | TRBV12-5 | CASGSSTRNTIYF
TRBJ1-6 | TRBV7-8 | CASSVRVNSPLHF
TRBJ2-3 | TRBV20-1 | CSARDPGGPTDTQYF
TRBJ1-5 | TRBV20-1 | CSAVGWTNQPQHF
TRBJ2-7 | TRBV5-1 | CASSPPGQGSPYEQYF
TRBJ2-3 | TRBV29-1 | CSVVGGTDTQYF
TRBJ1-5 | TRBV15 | CATSRGPGGGFSNQPQHF
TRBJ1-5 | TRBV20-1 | CSALRGGSLTQHF
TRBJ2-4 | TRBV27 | CASSLYGYRVGKNIQYF
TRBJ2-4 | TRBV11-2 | CASSLLVTSKNIQYF
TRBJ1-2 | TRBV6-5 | CASTSHRGPHYGYTF
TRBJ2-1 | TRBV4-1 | CASRAGRQGHNEQFF
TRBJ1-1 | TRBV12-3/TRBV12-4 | CASSFGRDTEAFF
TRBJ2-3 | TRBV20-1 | CSARDGLSDTQYF
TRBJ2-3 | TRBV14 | CASSQDFRGWQYF
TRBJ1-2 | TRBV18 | CASSRDQTNYGYTF
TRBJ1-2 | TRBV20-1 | CSATRTGTEGYTF
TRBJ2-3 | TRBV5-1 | CASTSDGGPDTQYF
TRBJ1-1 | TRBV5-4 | CASSSGKDGNTEAFF
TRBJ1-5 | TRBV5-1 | CASSLAGEAYQPQHF
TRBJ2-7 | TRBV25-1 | CASKVGGGYEQYF
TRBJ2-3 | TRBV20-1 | CSASPGGRTDTQYF
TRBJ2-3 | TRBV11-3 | CASSLGTSELTDTQYF
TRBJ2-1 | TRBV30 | CAWTSGKSYNEQFF
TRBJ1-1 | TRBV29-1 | CSVEGGRMNTEAFF
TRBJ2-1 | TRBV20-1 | CSAETSVLAEQFF
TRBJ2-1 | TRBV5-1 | CASSLGGTSTYNEQFF
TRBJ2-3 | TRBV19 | CASSIRGTGAGDTQYF
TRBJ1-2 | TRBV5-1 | CASSRQAANYGYTF
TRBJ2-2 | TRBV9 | CASSARTLFNTGELFF
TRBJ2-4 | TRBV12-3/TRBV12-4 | CASSWRGRGKNIQYF
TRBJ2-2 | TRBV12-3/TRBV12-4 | CASNKNRGTGELFF
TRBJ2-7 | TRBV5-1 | CASSSGTGGTYEQYF